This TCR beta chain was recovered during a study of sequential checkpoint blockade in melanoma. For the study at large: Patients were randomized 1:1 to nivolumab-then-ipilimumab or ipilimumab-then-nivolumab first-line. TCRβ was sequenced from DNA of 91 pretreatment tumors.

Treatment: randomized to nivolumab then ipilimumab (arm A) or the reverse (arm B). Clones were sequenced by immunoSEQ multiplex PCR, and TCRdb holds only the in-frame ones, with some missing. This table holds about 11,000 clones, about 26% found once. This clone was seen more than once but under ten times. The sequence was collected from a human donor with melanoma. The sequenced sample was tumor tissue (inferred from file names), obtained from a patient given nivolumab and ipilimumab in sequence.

CDR3 coding DNA: TGTGCCAGCTCACCACGCCAGAACACTGAAGCTTTCTTT. It is translated as CASSPRQNTEAFF. The chain combines TRBV18 with TRBJ1-1, with D uncertain. The CDR3 has 13 amino acids. Germline-derived CDR1 and CDR2 are KGHSH and LQKENI. Trimming shortened V by 1 base and J by 1 base, and 4 bases separated the two germline ends.